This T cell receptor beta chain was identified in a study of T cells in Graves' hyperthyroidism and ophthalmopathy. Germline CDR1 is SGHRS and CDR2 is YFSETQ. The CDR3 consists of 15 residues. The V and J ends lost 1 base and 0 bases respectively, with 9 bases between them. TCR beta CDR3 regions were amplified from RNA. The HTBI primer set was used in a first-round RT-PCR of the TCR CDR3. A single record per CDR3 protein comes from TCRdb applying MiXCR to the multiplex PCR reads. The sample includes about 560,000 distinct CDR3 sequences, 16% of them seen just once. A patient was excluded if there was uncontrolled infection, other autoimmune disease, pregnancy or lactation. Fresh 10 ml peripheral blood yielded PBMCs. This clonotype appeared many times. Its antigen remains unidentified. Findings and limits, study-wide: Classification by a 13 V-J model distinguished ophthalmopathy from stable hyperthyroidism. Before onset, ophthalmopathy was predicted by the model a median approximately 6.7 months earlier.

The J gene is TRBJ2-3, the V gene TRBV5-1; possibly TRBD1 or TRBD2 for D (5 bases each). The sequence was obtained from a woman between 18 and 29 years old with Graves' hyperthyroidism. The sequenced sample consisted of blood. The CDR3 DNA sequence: TGCGCCAGCAGCTTGAGCGGACATAGCACAGATACGCAGTATTTT. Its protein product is CASSLSGHSTDTQYF.